These 25 T cell receptor beta chains were all obtained from the same sample, sequenced in a study of T cells in Graves' hyperthyroidism and ophthalmopathy. Researchers took RNA transcripts and amplified the TCR beta CDR3 regions from them. RT-PCR in the first round (using the HTBI primer set) targeted the TCR CDR3. Via MiXCR, TCRdb re-called the multiplex PCR reads, giving one row per CDR3 protein. Here the sample spans roughly 740,000 distinct CDR3 sequences, 15% to 20% being singletons. Sequenced material: blood. All receptors derive from a man younger than 35 with Graves' hyperthyroidism.

This clonotype turned up a few times. A clone one base away is much larger, so this may be a read error. The J gene is TRBJ1-4, the V gene TRBV5-1; D gene unclear. Trimming cost V 0 bases and J 3 bases, with 6 bases left between them. This CDR3 region has 14 residues. Germline CDR1 and CDR2: SGHRS and YFSETQ. The chain's CDR3 is CASSLGLANEKLFF. CDR3 DNA sequence: TGCGCCAGCAGCTTGGGGTTGGCTAATGAAAAACTGTTTTTT.

This clonotype showed up many times. The rearrangement uses TRBV6-1 and TRBJ2-5, with 8 bases aligning to TRBD1. V lost 5 bases to trimming and J lost 1 base; unmatched junction nucleotides: 6. In germline, CDR1 is MNHNS, CDR2 SASEGT. The CDR3 has 15 residues. The CDR3 nucleotides read TGTGCCAGCAGTTTCAACAGGGGGGCCCAAGAGACCCAGTACTTC. As protein: CASSFNRGAQETQYF.

The gene calls are TRBV11-2 and TRBJ2-3; D is unresolved. CDR3 length: 15 amino acids. Germline V gene sequence: CDR1 SGHAT, CDR2 FQNNGV. V was cut by 1 base and J by 4 bases, with 12 bases left in between. Here the CDR3 DNA reads TGTGCCAGCAGCTTAGGGTCCCCGTTAGCAGATACGCAGTATTTT. Its protein product is CASSLGSPLADTQYF. The variable domain in full, completed from reference TRBV11-2 and TRBJ2-3, reads EAGVAQSPRYKIIEKRQSVAFWCNPISGHATLYWYQQILGQGPKLLIQFQNNGVVDDSQLPKDRFSAERLKGVDSTLKIQPAKLEDSAVYLCASSLGSPLADTQYFGPGTRLTVL.

The chain carries TRBV20-1 and TRBJ2-7; 10 bases match TRBD2. Germline lookup yields CDR1 DFQATT and CDR2 SNEGSKA (reference sequence). The CDR3 contains 16 residues. V gave up 0 bases and J gave up 5 bases; unmatched junction bases: 10. CDR3 sequence reads: CSARDYLSGTSDEQYF. The CDR3 region has the DNA TGCAGTGCTAGAGATTACCTCTCCGGGACTAGCGACGAGCAGTACTTC.

Only a few counts were recorded for this clonotype. The chain combines TRBV28 with TRBJ2-1, with 16 bases lining up with TRBD2. Looked up from germline, CDR1 is MDHEN and CDR2 is SYDVKM. The CDR3 runs 17 residues. Trimming removed 3 bases from V and 9 bases from J; junction bases left unmatched: 8. CDR3 residues: CASSLAGLAGGPVEQFF. In DNA form, the CDR3 reads TGTGCCAGCAGTTTGGCGGGACTAGCGGGAGGGCCTGTTGAGCAGTTCTTC.

The chain links TRBV24-1 to TRBJ2-7, with D tentatively TRBD1 (6 bases). Germline V lookup: CDR1 KGHDR, CDR2 SFDVKD. V lost 2 bases and J 8 bases, leaving 12 bases between the germline ends. This CDR3 contains 13 residues. The DNA for the CDR3 is TGTGCCACCAGTGATTCCACCCGGGACAAGCAGTACTTC. This gives the protein CATSDSTRDKQYF.

This clonotype was found a few times. This chain joins TRBV5-4 and TRBJ2-1; TRBD2 matches 10 bases. V was clipped by 1 base and J by 6 bases; unmatched bases: 4. The CDR3 is 15 amino acids. Germline CDR1 and CDR2: SGHNT and YYREEE (reference sequence). The CDR3 DNA reads as TGTGCCAGCAGCTTGCGACTAGCGGGTCTCAATGAGCAGTTCTTC. Encoded protein: CASSLRLAGLNEQFF.

Ten or more counts support this clonotype. The V and J genes are TRBV12-3 or TRBV12-4 and TRBJ2-3, with D perhaps TRBD1 (5 bases). The CDR3 totals 16 residues. V was clipped by 4 bases and J by 9 bases, with 23 bases between them. The CDR3 sequence is CASSSPQGGPTETQYF. The CDR3 bases are TGTGCCAGCAGTTCCCCTCAGGGCGGCCCGACGGAAACGCAGTATTTT.

This chain links TRBV6-1 with TRBJ1-4, with 7 nucleotides matching TRBD1. V shed 8 bases, J shed 4 bases, and the junction held 7 bases outside the gene matches. Germline V gives CDR1 MNHNS, CDR2 SASEGT. This CDR3 has 14 amino acids. The CDR3: CASPIQGINEKLFF. Here the CDR3 DNA reads TGTGCCAGCCCGATACAGGGGATTAATGAAAAACTGTTTTTT.

This clonotype was seen repeatedly, ten times or more. The V call is TRBV9, the J call TRBJ1-1; D unclear. V dropped 0 bases and J dropped 0 bases, with 12 bases sitting between them. Per germline, CDR1 SGDLS and CDR2 YYNGEE. The CDR3 is 16 amino acids. The CDR3 DNA follows: TGTGCCAGCAGCGTAGAGGCGGATCCGATGAACACTGAAGCTTTCTTT. Protein: CASSVEADPMNTEAFF.

This clonotype was seen once. A much larger clone differs from this one at a single base, so this may be a read error. The rearrangement links TRBV10-3 to TRBJ2-1; unclear D gene. The germline V gene encodes CDR1 ENHRY and CDR2 SYGVKD. There are 13 residues in the CDR3. Trimming left V 4 bases short and J 8 bases short, with 12 bases between. Here the CDR3 DNA reads TGTGCCATCAGTGGCGGCCGCTTCGATGAGCAGTTCTTC. It is translated as CAISGGRFDEQFF.

With respect to this clonotype: Its ends do not fully match the called genes, so a read error is possible. The genes are TRBV11-1 and TRBJ2-1; D is possibly TRBD2 (7 bases). This CDR3 spans 16 amino acids. Germline V gene lookup returns CDR1 SGHAT and CDR2 FQDESV (reference sequence). CDR3 residues: CARSIRGGSLPSEQFF. The CDR3 nucleotides read TGTGCCCGCAGCATTAGGGGGGGCTCACTTCCAAGTGAGCAGTTCTTC.

The CDR3 region has the DNA TGTGCCAGCAGTTACTCGAACAAAGGGGGATCCTACAATGAGCAGTTCTTC. Encoded protein: CASSYSNKGGSYNEQFF. The chain combines TRBV6-5 with TRBJ2-1; a weak D match, TRBD1 (6 bases). Deletions cut 0 bases from V and 1 base from J, with 13 bases between. The CDR3 covers 17 residues. Germline-derived CDR1 and CDR2 are MNHEY and SVGAGI.

J is TRBJ2-5 and V is TRBV28; D is ambiguous. The CDR3 is 11 residues long. Trimming pared 6 bases from V and 4 bases from J, leaving 6 bases between. CDR1 is MDHEN, CDR2 SYDVKM, per germline. The CDR3 is CASRARETQYF. CDR3 bases: TGTGCCAGCAGAGCGCGAGAGACCCAGTACTTC.

This clonotype was observed a few times. The rearrangement uses TRBV12-3 or TRBV12-4 and TRBJ2-1; 7 bases fit TRBD2. This CDR3 has 14 residues. Trimming at V came to 6 bases and at J to 5 bases, leaving 7 bases not matched to a gene. The CDR3 DNA reads TGTGCCAGCAGGGGGAGGGAGCGCAACAATGAGCAGTTCTTC. It specifies CASRGRERNNEQFF.

This clonotype was observed a handful of times. The chain recombines TRBV18 with TRBJ1-1; TRBD1 matches at 9 bases. The CDR3 sequence is 14 residues long. The J segment lost 8 bases and the V segment lost 3 bases, leaving 7 bases of the junction unmatched. CDR1 and CDR2 (germline): KGHSH, LQKENI. CDR3 nucleotides: TGTGCCAGCTCACCCCGACAGGGGGATGTGGAAGCTTTCTTT. Its translation is CASSPRQGDVEAFF.

This clonotype appeared many times. This chain joins TRBV3-1 and TRBJ1-1, with 7 bases fitting TRBD1. V lost 4 bases and J lost 11; bases outside the gene matches: 7. Per the germline V gene, CDR1 is LGHDT and CDR2 is YNNKEL (reference sequence). The CDR3 length is 12 residues. CDR3 in DNA: TGTGCCAGCAGCCCGGACAGGTTGGTGGCTTTCTTT. Amino acids: CASSPDRLVAFF.

This clonotype was observed many times. This chain uses TRBV12-3 or TRBV12-4 with TRBJ2-1; D may be TRBD2 (6 bases). CDR3 length: 13 residues. V lost 6 bases, J lost 9 bases, and 15 bases lay in between. The DNA for the CDR3 is TGTGCCAGCAGCCGTATCCGGGACTTTGAGCAGTTCTTC. Protein: CASSRIRDFEQFF.

This clonotype was observed at least ten times. The V gene is TRBV2, the J gene TRBJ1-5; a possible D gene is TRBD1 (6 bases). This CDR3 region has 13 residues. CDR1 and CDR2 from the germline V gene are SNHLY and FYNNEI. Trimming stripped 8 bases from V and 6 bases from J, with 14 bases between. The CDR3 sequence: CASWGQGGQPQHF. The CDR3 nucleotides read TGTGCCAGCTGGGGGCAGGGTGGTCAGCCCCAGCATTTT.

This clonotype was observed a handful of times. V and J are TRBV18 and TRBJ2-5; D is ambiguous. Germline V gives CDR1 KGHSH, CDR2 LQKENI. The CDR3 is 12 amino acids. Trimming shortened V by 6 bases and J by 1 base, and 6 bases separated the two germline ends. The CDR3 spells CASSPIQETQYF. The CDR3 DNA reads TGTGCCAGCTCGCCGATCCAAGAGACCCAGTACTTC.

The gene calls are TRBV7-9 and TRBJ2-2; D not certain. CDR1 is SEHNR and CDR2 is FQNEAQ in the germline V gene (reference sequence). This CDR3 is built from 15 residues. V lost 3 bases and J 1 base, leaving 9 bases between the germline ends. The CDR3 coding sequence is TGTGCCAGCAGCTTTGACCAGCAGAACACCGGGGAGCTGTTTTTT. It specifies CASSFDQQNTGELFF. The full variable domain, completed using reference TRBV7-9 and TRBJ2-2, is DTGVSQNPRHKITKRGQNVTFRCDPISEHNRLYWYRQTLGQGPEFLTYFQNEAQLEKSRLLSDRFSAERPKGSFSTLEIQRTEQGDSAMYLCASSFDQQNTGELFFGEGSRLTVL.

V gene TRBV6-1 combines with J gene TRBJ2-7, with 9 bases lining up with TRBD2. Germline V gene sequence: CDR1 MNHNS, CDR2 SASEGT. The V segment lost 1 base and the J segment 6 bases; nucleotides outside the gene matches: 7. The CDR3 length is 15 residues. The CDR3: CASSEGVSGGSEQYF. Here the CDR3 DNA reads TGTGCCAGCAGTGAAGGAGTTAGCGGGGGATCCGAGCAGTACTTC.

The chain recombines TRBV20-1 with TRBJ2-7; 8 bases are a match to TRBD2. With V trimmed by 0 bases and J by 1 base, 5 bases remained unmatched. The CDR3 runs 15 residues. Germline V gene sequence: CDR1 DFQATT, CDR2 SNEGSKA (reference sequence). CDR3 sequence: CSARDRGGPSYEQYF. The CDR3 nucleotides read TGCAGTGCTAGAGATCGGGGGGGGCCGTCCTACGAGCAGTACTTC.

This clonotype was observed at least ten times. The chain couples TRBV11-3 to TRBJ1-1; maybe TRBD1 (6 bases). CDR3 length: 14 residues. Germline V gives CDR1 SGHNT, CDR2 YENEEA. V was clipped by 0 bases and J by 6 bases, with 11 bases between them. The CDR3 DNA sequence: TGTGCCAGCAGCTTAGACACGGGGGCCCCTGAAGCTTTCTTT. It specifies CASSLDTGAPEAFF. Full variable domain (remainder filled in from reference TRBV11-3 and TRBJ1-1): EAGVVQSPRYKIIEKKQPVAFWCNPISGHNTLYWYLQNLGQGPELLIRYENEEAVDDSQLPKDRFSAERLKGVDSTLKIQPAELGDSAVYLCASSLDTGAPEAFFGQGTRLTVV.

This clonotype was recorded at least ten times. The V gene is TRBV12-3 or TRBV12-4, the J gene TRBJ2-7; 9 nucleotides agree with TRBD1. The CDR3 runs 14 residues. J was trimmed by 5 bases and V by 4 bases; bases with no gene match: 6. In nucleotides, the CDR3 is TGTGCCAGCAGTTGGGGACAGGGAATCCACGAGCAGTACTTC. This encodes CASSWGQGIHEQYF.